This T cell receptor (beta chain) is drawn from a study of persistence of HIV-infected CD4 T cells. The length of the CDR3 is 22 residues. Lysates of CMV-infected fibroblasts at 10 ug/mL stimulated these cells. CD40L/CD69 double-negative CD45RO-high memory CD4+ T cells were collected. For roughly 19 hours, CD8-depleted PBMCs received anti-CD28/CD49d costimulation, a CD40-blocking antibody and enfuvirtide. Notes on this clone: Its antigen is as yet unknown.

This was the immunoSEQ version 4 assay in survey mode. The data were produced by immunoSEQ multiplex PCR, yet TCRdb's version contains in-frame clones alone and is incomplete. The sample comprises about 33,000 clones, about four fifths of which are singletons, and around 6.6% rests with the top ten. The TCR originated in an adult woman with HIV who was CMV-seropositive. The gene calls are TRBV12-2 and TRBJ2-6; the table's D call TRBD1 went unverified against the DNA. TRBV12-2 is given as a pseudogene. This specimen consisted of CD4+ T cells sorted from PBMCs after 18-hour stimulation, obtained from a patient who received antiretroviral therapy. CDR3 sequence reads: CASLLTRYQGGILNTGANVLTF. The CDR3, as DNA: TGTGCAAGTCTCCTGACCAGATACCAAGGGGGCATTTTGAATACTGGGGCCAACGTCCTGACTTTC.